The clone carrying this T cell receptor (beta chain) turned up a few times. This specimen belongs to a study of blood T cell repertoires in COVID-19. Looking at the study overall: Material from acute and convalescent COVID-19 was sourced from the United States, Italy and Spain. The cDNA or gDNA used as material had been derived from T cells, B-cell-depleted T cells, or PBMCs.

Germline V lookup: CDR1 KGHSH, CDR2 LQKENI. With 2 bases clipped from V and 3 bases from J, the junction kept 8 bases outside the gene matches. The CDR3 covers 16 residues. Per the study methods: Researchers report that nucleated cell counts were estimated from reference gene primer amplification. TCRdb's copy holds only in-frame clones and misses some; the assay was immunoSEQ multiplex PCR. V and J calls plus clone size are reproduced from that table; the DNA served to infer D and trimming. Among over 75,000 clones, roughly 82% were seen once, and the ten largest hold 1.2%. The rearrangement uses TRBV18 and TRBJ2-7, with 9 bases matching TRBD1. Sequenced input: peripheral blood. This receptor was obtained from a woman aged 80 or over with acute or convalescent COVID-19. CDR3 amino acids: CASSPTRDRVSYEQYF. CDR3 coding DNA: TGTGCCAGCTCACCAACCCGGGACAGGGTTAGCTACGAGCAGTACTTC.